Below are 8 T cell receptor beta chains sequenced from a single sample in a study of cytomegalovirus exposure and HLA in healthy donors. Sequenced by immunoSEQ multiplex PCR; TCRdb stores in-frame clones only, minus some. This repertoire shows over 100,000 clones, about nine tenths found once; its top ten account for roughly 2.1%. Sequencing input: PBMCs. The receptors were gathered from a woman between 18 and 30 years old in good health and CMV-seronegative.

This chain uses TRBV5-1 with TRBJ2-1; tentative D call: TRBD1 (5 bases). The V gene lost 1 base and the J gene lost 2 bases, with 16 bases spanning the gap. Germline V gene data show CDR1 as SGHRS and CDR2 as YFSETQ. The CDR3 spans 17 residues. The CDR3 sequence: CASSLLGPGSPYNEQFF. Written as DNA, the CDR3 is TGCGCCAGCAGCTTGCTCGGGCCAGGGTCCCCCTACAATGAGCAGTTCTTC.

The chain combines TRBV7-6 with TRBJ2-7; TRBD2 aligns across 12 bases. The V gene's germline CDR1 is SGHVS and CDR2 FNYEAQ. The CDR3 sequence is 15 residues long. Germline trimming cut 5 bases from V and 4 bases from J; bases unmatched to any gene: 6. The CDR3 DNA is TGTGCCAGCAGCGAACGACTAGCGGGAGCATACGAGCAGTACTTC. Translating gives CASSERLAGAYEQYF. The full variable domain, with the rest looked up from reference TRBV7-6 and TRBJ2-7, is GAGVSQSPRYKVTKRGQDVALRCDPISGHVSLYWYRQALGQGPEFLTYFNYEAQQDKSGLPNDRFSAERPEGSISTLTIQRTEQRDSAMYRCASSERLAGAYEQYFGPGTRLTVT.

V is TRBV19 and J is TRBJ1-6, with a tentative D call TRBD1 (5 bases). Trimming left V 7 bases short and J 8 bases short, with 18 bases between. From germline, CDR1 is LNHDA and CDR2 SQIVND (reference sequence). The CDR3 runs to 15 residues. CDR3 nucleotides: TGTGCCAGTAAGCCCCCAGGGCTTATCGATTCACCCCTCCACTTT. Its translation: CASKPPGLIDSPLHF.

This clone was counted a single time. V usage is TRBV5-1 and J usage is TRBJ1-1, with a tentative D call TRBD1 (6 bases). The CDR3 extends over 16 amino acids. Between the trimmed V and J ends, which lost 4 bases and 4 bases, there was a span of 20 bases. Germline V gives CDR1 SGHRS, CDR2 YFSETQ. CDR3 bases: TGCGCCAGCAGCCCTAGACCGTCGGACAGATCCACTGAAGCTTTCTTT. It specifies CASSPRPSDRSTEAFF.

This clone was seen only a few times. The chain employs TRBV7-2 and TRBJ2-1; no firm D call. CDR3 length: 13 amino acids. Germline V gene data show CDR1 as SGHTA and CDR2 as FQGNSA. V gave up 4 bases and J gave up 4 bases, with 8 bases separating them. CDR3 DNA: TGTGCCAGCAGCTCGAACAGTTACAATGAGCAGTTCTTC. As protein: CASSSNSYNEQFF.

This clone was observed once. The V call is TRBV7-9, the J call TRBJ2-5; 7 nucleotides agree with TRBD2. Germline trimming cut 5 bases from V and 4 bases from J; bases unmatched to any gene: 7. The CDR3 runs 14 residues. Germline CDR1 reads SEHNR; CDR2 reads FQNEAQ (reference sequence). Here the CDR3 DNA reads TGTGCCAGCAGCCTAAGCGGGGCTAGAGAGACCCAGTACTTC. This sequence encodes CASSLSGARETQYF.

The chain recombines TRBV9 with TRBJ2-2; TRBD1 matches 7 bases. CDR3 length equals 18 residues. The trim removed 3 bases at V and 0 bases at J, leaving 11 bases unmatched. Germline assignment: CDR1 SGDLS and CDR2 YYNGEE. The CDR3 sequence is CASSEQSPGTANTGELFF. CDR3 sequence (DNA): TGTGCCAGCAGCGAACAATCCCCCGGGACAGCGAACACCGGGGAGCTGTTTTTT.

V is TRBV27 and J is TRBJ2-3; 13 bases agree with TRBD2. The germline V gene has CDR1 MNHEY and CDR2 SMNVEV (reference sequence). The CDR3 covers 18 residues. Trimming removed 6 bases from V and 0 bases from J; junction bases left unmatched: 9. CDR3 loop: CASSRTSGSLGSTDTQYF. In nucleotides, the CDR3 is TGTGCCAGCAGCCGGACTAGCGGGAGTCTCGGAAGCACAGATACGCAGTATTTT.